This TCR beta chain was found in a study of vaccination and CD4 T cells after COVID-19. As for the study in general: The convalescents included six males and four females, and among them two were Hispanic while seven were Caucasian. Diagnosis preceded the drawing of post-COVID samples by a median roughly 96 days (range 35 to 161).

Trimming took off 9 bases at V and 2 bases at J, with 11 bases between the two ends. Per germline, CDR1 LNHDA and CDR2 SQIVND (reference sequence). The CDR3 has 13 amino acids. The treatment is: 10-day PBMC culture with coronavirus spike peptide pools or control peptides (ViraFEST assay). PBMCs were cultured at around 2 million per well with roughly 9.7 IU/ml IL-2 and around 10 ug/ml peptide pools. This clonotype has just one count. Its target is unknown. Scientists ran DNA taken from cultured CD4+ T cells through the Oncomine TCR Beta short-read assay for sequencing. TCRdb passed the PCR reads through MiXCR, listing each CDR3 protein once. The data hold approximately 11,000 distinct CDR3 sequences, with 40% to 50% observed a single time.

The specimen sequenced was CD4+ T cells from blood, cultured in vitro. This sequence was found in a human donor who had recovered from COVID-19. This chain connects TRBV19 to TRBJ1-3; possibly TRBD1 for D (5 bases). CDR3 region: CASGRGAGNTIYF. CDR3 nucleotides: TGTGCCAGCGGGCGAGGGGCTGGAAACACCATATATTTT. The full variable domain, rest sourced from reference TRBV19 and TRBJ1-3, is DGGITQSPKYLFRKEGQNVTLSCEQNLNHDAMYWYRQDPGQGLRLIYYSQIVNDFQKGDIAEGYSVSREKKESFPLTVTSAQKNPTAFYLCASGRGAGNTIYFGEGSWLTVV.